The clone carrying this T cell receptor (beta chain) was counted at least ten times. What it binds is unknown. Germline V gene data show CDR1 as SGHVS and CDR2 as FQNEAQ. CDR3 length equals 13 residues. After removal of 7 bases from V and 6 bases from J, the junction contained 6 bases not matched to a gene. TCRdb reprocessed the 5' RACE reads via MiXCR and lists one record per CDR3 protein. The profile shows about 460,000 distinct CDR3 sequences, approximately 5.3% of them singletons. This entry comes from a study of CD8 T cells in ankylosing spondylitis. Overall study findings and caveats: Disease-linked clones were reportedly significantly enriched in matched ankylosing spondylitis synovial fluid. Previously reported in reactive arthritis synovial fluid and blood were some of the motif variants. A TCR beta motif of roughly eight highly homologous variants seemed to mark ankylosing spondylitis blood.

This receptor was taken from a male donor with ankylosing spondylitis. The chain recombines TRBV7-8 with TRBJ2-5, with TRBD1 identical over 9 bases. Material for sequencing was blood, either unsorted or a sorted T cell fraction (not recorded which). The CDR3 spells CASKRTGVKTQYF. CDR3 DNA: TGTGCCAGCAAGAGGACAGGGGTTAAGACCCAGTACTTC.